The clone carrying this T cell receptor (beta chain) has just one count. The CDR3 has 15 amino acids. This record comes from a study of control samples from healthy donors and cancer patients. The repertoire was sequenced with immunoSEQ multiplex PCR; TCRdb's copy has only in-frame clones and lacks some. The sample includes about 92,000 clones, 82% seen only once; the top ten take around 9.1%. Material: blood. The receptor was derived from a woman aged 55-70 years in good health. The rearrangement joins TRBV21-1 to TRBJ2-7; the D segment call TRBD2 is taken from the table without a DNA check. TRBV21-1 is an annotated pseudogene. CDR3 bases: TGTGCCAGCAGCAAGGGACGACGGGACTACTACGAGCAGTACTTC. Its translation: CASSKGRRDYYEQYF.